These T cell receptor beta chains were read from a single sample in a study of human T cells and chemical hapten exposure. In TCRdb, the RACE reads were re-called with MiXCR into one record per CDR3 protein. The top ten hold approximately 2.2% of the sample, which has fewer than 100,000 distinct CDR3 sequences, 7% to 10% seen once. This sample comprised whole blood, obtained in connection with sensitization to the hapten diphenylcyclopropenone (DPC). The receptors come from a woman aged 40 to 50 with alopecia areata. Some clones in this sample may be carry-over from other donors' samples. CDR3s include the opening cysteine and the closing phenylalanine or tryptophan. D genes are given only for firm matches. Clone size, where shown, is once, few, many, or a class for clones that have expanded.

v_gene	d_gene	j_gene	abundance	CDR3aa	CDR3nt
TRBV7-9	NA	TRBJ1-4	few	CASSSRALNEKLFF	TGTGCCAGCAGCTCCAGGGCGCTAAATGAAAAACTGTTTTTT
TRBV6-5	TRBD1	TRBJ1-1	many	CASSYLGGLNTEAFF	TGTGCCAGCAGTTACCTAGGGGGCTTGAACACTGAAGCTTTCTTT
TRBV20-1	NA	TRBJ1-1	NA	CSAIPQLEAFF	TGCAGTGCTATCCCGCAGCTCGAAGCTTTCTTT
TRBV7-9	NA	TRBJ1-1	many	CASSPWAGGTEAFF	TGTGCCAGCAGCCCGTGGGCAGGAGGCACTGAAGCTTTCTTT
TRBV27	NA	TRBJ1-5	few	CASSLTARYQPQHF	TGTGCCAGCAGTTTAACAGCGAGATATCAGCCCCAGCATTTT
TRBV2	NA	TRBJ2-2	many	CASRTRSRTGELFF	TGTGCCAGCAGGACTAGGTCCCGCACCGGGGAGCTGTTTTTT
TRBV6-2/TRBV6-3	NA	TRBJ1-5	many	CASSYSPGQLQNQPQHF	TGTGCCAGCAGTTACTCCCCGGGACAATTACAGAATCAGCCCCAGCATTTT
TRBV6-6	NA	TRBJ1-1	many	CASHAPGSTEAFF	TGTGCCAGCCATGCTCCGGGGTCCACTGAAGCTTTCTTT
TRBV18	NA	TRBJ2-7	NA	CASSRSGSSYEQYF	TGTGCCAGCTCACGCTCGGGGAGCTCCTACGAGCAGTACTTC
TRBV5-6	NA	TRBJ1-2	many	CASSLVPEVNYGYTF	TGTGCCAGCAGCTTGGTCCCGGAAGTAAACTATGGCTACACCTTC
TRBV7-6	NA	TRBJ2-1	many	CASSASQGAPEQFF	TGTGCCAGCAGCGCCTCGCAGGGAGCGCCTGAGCAGTTCTTC
TRBV5-1	TRBD1	TRBJ1-1	NA	CASSLTGVTEAFF	TGCGCCAGCAGCCTTACAGGGGTCACTGAAGCTTTCTTT